This T cell receptor beta chain derives from a study of response to subunit inactivated influenza vaccine. Whole-study findings and limits: Authors suggested that a seasonal influenza vaccination recruits few new T cells each time.

This clonotype turned up a few times. The antigen is unknown. TCRdb called the RT-PCR reads again in MiXCR, with one record for every CDR3 protein. Seen here are fewer than 800,000 distinct CDR3 sequences, 15% to 17% observed once, and the top ten hold more than 9%. The germline gives CDR1 LGHNA, CDR2 YSLEER. Trimming took 1 base from V and 5 from J, leaving 15 bases between them. The CDR3 loop spans 16 amino acids. The origin of this receptor is a man in his forties or fifties who received an inactivated influenza vaccine. The J gene is TRBJ2-1, the V gene TRBV4-3; weak D call: TRBD2 (5 bases). The starting material was PBMCs from blood, obtained 11 to 12 days after vaccination. This chain's CDR3 is CASSQGWYEGDNEQFF. DNA for the CDR3: TGCGCCAGCAGCCAAGGTTGGTACGAGGGCGACAATGAGCAGTTCTTC.